The table lists the clone carrying this T cell receptor beta chain with many counts. This entry comes from a study of T-cell memory formation after mild COVID-19. Each CDR3 protein is one row after TCRdb ran MiXCR on the 5' RACE reads. Of roughly 43,000 distinct CDR3 sequences listed, roughly 9% are singletons. Germline CDR1 SGHVS, CDR2 FQNEAQ. V shed 4 bases and J shed 5 bases, with 12 bases lying between them. The CDR3 length is 13 residues. Material for sequencing was PBMCs or a T cell subset sorted from them (not recorded which). The chain couples TRBV7-8 to TRBJ2-7, with D perhaps matching TRBD1 (6 bases). The sequence derives from an adult woman who had mild COVID-19 (a few samples of this study predate the infection). Cell type and time point are not known. The CDR3 loop reads CASSWNRDHEQYF. The CDR3 nucleotides are TGTGCCAGCAGCTGGAACAGGGACCACGAGCAGTACTTC.